Reported below is one T cell receptor (beta chain). The antigen is not known. Per sample, no less than 5.5 micrograms of total RNA were extracted. The data are from a study of blood T cells in healthy people across ages. For the second PCR, which ran for roughly 6 to 11 cycles, a sample-barcoded 5' primer and a J-beta primer mix were used. TCRdb re-called the 5' RACE reads through MiXCR, storing one row per CDR3 protein. The sample contains some 1 million distinct CDR3 sequences, under 45% of which appear only once. From germline, CDR1 is MNHEY and CDR2 SMNVEV (reference sequence). The CDR3 has 16 residues. V gave up 4 bases and J gave up 5 bases; unmatched junction bases: 10. Study observations and caveats: PBMCs that were unsorted prevented a conclusive naive versus antigen-experienced comparison. The fall in TCR beta diversity per million T cells was roughly linear with age. In the absence of known donor CMV status, changes in expanded clonotypes were possibly confounded.

Sequences were obtained from blood. V and J are TRBV27 and TRBJ2-5, with 10 bases aligning to TRBD2. This receptor was taken from a woman aged 55-69 years in good health. The CDR3 bases are TGTGCCAGCAGTTGGGGGAGCGGGAGGGCTCGCGAGACCCAGTACTTC. Its protein is CASSWGSGRARETQYF.